The rows below give T cell receptor beta chains drawn from one sample of a study of beta chain features in type 1 diabetes. Here immunoSEQ multiplex PCR was the method, and the copy in TCRdb shows in-frame clones only, minus some. Here the sample spans about 160,000 clones, roughly 8% being singletons. The sequenced material came from central memory CD4+ T cells from blood. The receptors were gathered from a woman aged 18-29 years with type 1 diabetes. The CDR3 runs from the conserved cysteine through the conserved F or W. The size of a clone is reported for some rows only, either as once, few or many, or as a class for expanded clones.

few TRBJ1-5 TRBV19 CASRRQINQPQHF
few TRBJ2-4 TRBV5-5 CASSTGQGTSVIQYF
- TRBJ1-4 TRBV5-1 CASSLGDSLEKLFF
- TRBJ2-2 TRBV7-3 CASKSTSGTGELFF
once TRBJ2-1 TRBV11-2 CASEVGMGAGLNEQFF
- TRBJ2-3 TRBV9 CASSAGVGPDTQYF
few TRBJ2-5 TRBV7-9 CASSFGSSQETQYF
- TRBJ2-7 TRBV4-1 CASSQDQYRAGGRYEQYF
few TRBJ1-1 TRBV7-3 CASSPGGAGQGFGEAFF
- TRBJ2-7 TRBV18 CASSPASGAGYEQYF
many TRBJ1-1 TRBV29-1 CSVEPDMNTEAFF
- TRBJ1-5 TRBV12-5 CASGPAGGGNQPQHF
- TRBJ1-1 TRBV7-2 CASSYRDRNTEAFF
few TRBJ1-2 TRBV7-3 CASSKTDNYGYTF
- TRBJ2-7 TRBV5-1 CASSWTSGDTYEQYF
few TRBJ2-3 TRBV18 CASSVGQSTDTQYF
- TRBJ2-3 TRBV9 CASSGTGAKDTQYF
few TRBJ2-3 TRBV7-2 CASSLVFRRGGGDTQYF
- TRBJ2-1 TRBV28 CASSSPGTGGGGQFF
few TRBJ2-7 TRBV30 CAWNAGWVQYF
few TRBJ2-3 TRBV4-1 CASNPGTGGTDTQYF
- TRBJ1-2 TRBV6-5 CASRAGGYGYTF
many TRBJ2-3 TRBV4-3 CASSQDFDRGTDTQYF
- TRBJ1-6 TRBV4-3 CASSPMSGDNSPLHF
- TRBJ2-3 TRBV28 CASSLRDYQVDTQYF
few TRBJ1-4 TRBV14 CASSPRLGAGELFF
few TRBJ1-1 TRBV4-1 CASSQEAVGTEAFF
few TRBJ2-7 TRBV2 CASSRDGGYEQYF
- TRBJ1-6 TRBV18 CASSPLSAGYYSPLHF
- TRBJ2-5 TRBV29-1 CSVLGQEETQYF
few TRBJ1-2 TRBV7-2 CASSPDREYGYTF
- TRBJ2-1 TRBV4-3 CASSRGGAGYNEQFF
- TRBJ1-2 TRBV7-2 CASSGGVQAGYTF
- TRBJ1-2 TRBV5-1 CASSIGTGPNYGYTF
- TRBJ2-7 TRBV2 CASTSRQDYEQYF
- TRBJ2-7 TRBV6-6 CASSRTADEQYF
few TRBJ1-6 TRBV7-2 CASNLGGVVNSPLHF
medium-sized TRBJ2-7 TRBV29-1 CSVAAGAGYEQYF
few TRBJ2-7 TRBV7-9 CASSQKEEQYF